These 15 T cell receptor beta chains came from one sample sequenced in a study of blood T cell repertoires in COVID-19. Profiling relied on immunoSEQ multiplex PCR, and the TCRdb table lists in-frame clones only, not all of them. The repertoire consists of a few hundred thousand clones, with roughly 88% occurring once and the leading ten covering about 5%. The sequenced sample was PBMCs or T cells enriched from blood (not recorded which). The receptor set was obtained from a man aged 25-45 years who had recovered from COVID-19.

The chain joins TRBV18 to TRBJ1-5; D unresolved. V lost 3 bases, J lost 3 bases, and 12 bases lay in between. Germline assignment: CDR1 KGHSH and CDR2 LQKENI. The CDR3 extends over 15 amino acids. The chain's CDR3 is CASSPGGLNNQPQHF. The CDR3 bases are TGTGCCAGCTCACCTGGCGGACTTAACAATCAGCCCCAGCATTTT.

The rearrangement links TRBV28 to TRBJ2-7; no clear D gene. From germline, CDR1 is MDHEN and CDR2 SYDVKM. V was cut by 4 bases and J by 2 bases, with 6 bases left in between. The length of the CDR3 is 12 residues. The CDR3 reads CASSSGPYEQYF. In nucleotides, the CDR3 is TGTGCCAGCAGTTCCGGTCCCTACGAGCAGTACTTC.

This chain's CDR3 is CASSYRESYTEAFF. In nucleotides, the CDR3 is TGTGCCAGCAGTTACAGGGAGTCCTACACTGAAGCTTTCTTT. This rearrangement joins TRBV6-2 or TRBV6-3 to TRBJ1-1; no definite D call. The CDR3 has 14 amino acids. The V gene's germline CDR1 is MNHEY and CDR2 SVGEGT. V gave up 2 bases and J gave up 3 bases, with 10 bases separating them.

CDR3 protein: CASSPPSGQGGEKLFF. For the CDR3, the DNA is TGTGCCAGCTCACCACCGTCGGGACAGGGTGGGGAAAAACTGTTTTTT. The chain has TRBV18 and TRBJ1-4; 9 bases line up with TRBD1. V lost 0 bases to trimming and J lost 8 bases; unmatched junction nucleotides: 7. Germline CDR1 and CDR2: KGHSH and LQKENI. The CDR3 extends over 16 amino acids. The variable domain in full, completed from reference TRBV18 and TRBJ1-4, reads NAGVMQNPRHLVRRRGQEARLRCSPMKGHSHVYWYRQLPEEGLKFMVYLQKENIIDESGMPKERFSAEFPKEGPSILRIQQVVRGDSAAYFCASSPPSGQGGEKLFFGSGTQLSVL.

The chain links TRBV19 to TRBJ1-2, with a possible D match to TRBD1 (6 bases). Germline assignment: CDR1 LNHDA and CDR2 SQIVND (reference sequence). The ends were cut back, 5 bases at V and 2 bases at J, with 9 bases in the middle. The CDR3 covers 13 residues. The CDR3 bases are TGTGCCAGTAGTCCCCAGGGGAACTATGGCTACACCTTC. Amino acid sequence: CASSPQGNYGYTF.

This clone has a single count. J is TRBJ2-7 and V is TRBV5-1; possible D gene TRBD1, 6 bases. Per germline, CDR1 SGHRS and CDR2 YFSETQ. The length of the CDR3 is 13 residues. Trimming stripped 2 bases from V and 3 bases from J, with 9 bases between. CDR3 nucleotides: TGCGCCAGCAGCTTCACAGGGATCTACGAGCAGTACTTC. Protein sequence: CASSFTGIYEQYF. The complete variable domain, with remaining parts taken from reference TRBV5-1 and TRBJ2-7, reads KAGVTQTPRYLIKTRGQQVTLSCSPISGHRSVSWYQQTPGQGLQFLFEYFSETQRNKGNFPGRFSGRQFSNSRSEMNVSTLELGDSALYLCASSFTGIYEQYFGPGTRLTVT.

This sequence joins TRBV28 and TRBJ2-7, with 9 bases that match TRBD1. The germline CDR1 and CDR2 sequences are MDHEN and SYDVKM. Trimming removed 2 bases from V and 5 bases from J; junction bases left unmatched: 10. The CDR3 sequence is 16 residues long. The CDR3 here is CASSLPATGGKHEQYF. As DNA, the CDR3 is TGTGCCAGCAGTTTACCAGCGACAGGGGGTAAACACGAGCAGTACTTC.

The gene calls are TRBV2 and TRBJ2-2; 7 bases map to TRBD1. The germline V gene has CDR1 SNHLY and CDR2 FYNNEI. The ends lost 6 bases at V and 2 bases at J; junction bases unmatched: 12. The CDR3 is 17 residues long. CDR3 coding DNA: TGTGCCAGCAGCCAAATCGAGGGGGCTTTAAACACCGGGGAGCTGTTTTTT. Translation: CASSQIEGALNTGELFF.

V and J are TRBV13 and TRBJ2-6; 9 bases align to TRBD2. Germline V gene lookup returns CDR1 PRHDT and CDR2 FYEKMQ (reference sequence). CDR3 length equals 18 residues. The trim removed 2 bases at V and 0 bases at J, leaving 5 bases unmatched. The CDR3 protein is CASSLLLAGSSGANVLTF. The CDR3 DNA is TGTGCCAGCAGCTTATTACTAGCGGGTAGCTCTGGGGCCAACGTCCTGACTTTC. Full variable domain (rest looked up from reference TRBV13 and TRBJ2-6): AAGVIQSPRHLIKEKRETATLKCYPIPRHDTVYWYQQGPGQDPQFLISFYEKMQSDKGSIPDRFSAQQFSDYHSELNMSSLELGDSALYFCASSLLLAGSSGANVLTFGAGSRLTVL.

This clone was seen a handful of times. The V gene is TRBV3-1 (or the pseudogene TRBV3-2), the J gene TRBJ2-5; tentatively, D is TRBD1 (5 bases). The CDR3 covers 15 residues. Germline assignment: CDR1 LGHDT and CDR2 YNNKEL (reference sequence). Trimming removed 4 bases from V and 1 base from J, with 13 bases in between. CDR3 region: CASSLSAGPQETQYF. The CDR3 DNA follows: TGTGCCAGCAGCCTTTCGGCAGGGCCCCAAGAGACCCAGTACTTC.

V gene TRBV28 combines with J gene TRBJ1-1; tentatively, D is TRBD1 (6 bases). V was cut by 6 bases and J by 4 bases, with 12 bases left in between. In germline, CDR1 is MDHEN, CDR2 SYDVKM. The CDR3 runs 13 residues. Here the CDR3 DNA reads TGTGCCAGCAGCCATACAGGGATCACTGAAGCTTTCTTT. It yields the protein CASSHTGITEAFF. The full variable domain, completed using reference TRBV28 and TRBJ1-1, is DVKVTQSSRYLVKRTGEKVFLECVQDMDHENMFWYRQDPGLGLRLIYFSYDVKMKEKGDIPEGYSVSREKKERFSLILESASTNQTSMYLCASSHTGITEAFFGQGTRLTVV.

The chain uses TRBV9 and TRBJ2-7; TRBD1 matches at 7 bases. Germline CDR1 and CDR2: SGDLS and YYNGEE. The CDR3 is 14 residues long. V dropped 3 bases and J dropped 0; count of bases not matched to a gene: 3. The CDR3 sequence is CASSAQGSSYEQYF. The CDR3 coding sequence is TGTGCCAGCAGCGCACAGGGGAGCTCCTACGAGCAGTACTTC.

The chain couples TRBV29-1 to TRBJ1-1; 9 bases align to TRBD1. This CDR3 has 14 residues. V gave up 2 bases and J gave up 2 bases; unmatched junction bases: 3. Germline CDR1 and CDR2: SQVTM and ANQGSEA. The CDR3 protein is CSVEWGQGNTEAFF. CDR3 DNA sequence: TGCAGCGTTGAATGGGGACAGGGTAACACTGAAGCTTTCTTT.

CDR3: CAWSVGGVLSGNTIYF. The CDR3 DNA follows: TGTGCCTGGAGTGTAGGGGGGGTACTCTCTGGAAACACCATATATTTT. The chain combines TRBV30 with TRBJ1-3, with D maybe TRBD1 (6 bases). Germline CDR1 is GTSNPN and CDR2 is SVGIG (reference sequence). The CDR3 contains 16 residues. V was clipped by 0 bases and J by 0 bases, with 12 bases between them.

The chain links TRBV5-4 to TRBJ1-4; 8 bases map to TRBD1. The V and J ends lost 4 bases and 5 bases, in that order; junction bases with no gene match: 4. The CDR3 is 14 amino acids. The germline CDR1 and CDR2 sequences are SGHNT and YYREEE (reference sequence). The chain's CDR3 is CASSPDRVNEKLFF. CDR3 coding DNA: TGTGCCAGCAGCCCGGACAGGGTGAATGAAAAACTGTTTTTT.